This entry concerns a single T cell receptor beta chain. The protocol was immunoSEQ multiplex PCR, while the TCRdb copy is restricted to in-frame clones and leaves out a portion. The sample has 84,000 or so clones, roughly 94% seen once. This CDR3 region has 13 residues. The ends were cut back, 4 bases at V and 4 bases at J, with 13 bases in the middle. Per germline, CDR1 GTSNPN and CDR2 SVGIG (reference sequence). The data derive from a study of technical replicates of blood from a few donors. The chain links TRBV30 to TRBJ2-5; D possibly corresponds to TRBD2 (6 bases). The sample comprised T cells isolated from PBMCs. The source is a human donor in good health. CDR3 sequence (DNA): TGTGCCTGGATGCGCAGGGAGGCAGAGACCCAGTACTTC. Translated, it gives CAWMRREAETQYF.